The subject of this entry is one T cell receptor beta chain. The antigen remains undetermined. This specimen comes from a study of shared clonotypes between healthy human individuals. Trimming at V came to 1 base and at J to 0 bases, leaving 1 base not matched to a gene. The germline V gene encodes CDR1 MNHEY and CDR2 SMNVEV (reference sequence). The CDR3 spans 15 residues. Regarding the study as a whole: In a few donors, around 5% of naive CD4 clonotypes appeared in common.

Assay: immunoSEQ multiplex PCR; the TCRdb copy retains only in-frame clones and omits some. Of just over 2,000,000 clones listed, over 85% are singletons. The chain links TRBV27 to TRBJ2-7, with TRBD1 matching over 9 bases. The TCR originated in a man younger than 30 in good health. The sample comprised naive CD4+ T cells sorted from blood. Subset defined: CD45RA+ positively selected. CDR3: CASSLLTGGSYEQYF. CDR3 DNA: TGTGCCAGCAGTTTATTGACAGGGGGCTCCTACGAGCAGTACTTC.